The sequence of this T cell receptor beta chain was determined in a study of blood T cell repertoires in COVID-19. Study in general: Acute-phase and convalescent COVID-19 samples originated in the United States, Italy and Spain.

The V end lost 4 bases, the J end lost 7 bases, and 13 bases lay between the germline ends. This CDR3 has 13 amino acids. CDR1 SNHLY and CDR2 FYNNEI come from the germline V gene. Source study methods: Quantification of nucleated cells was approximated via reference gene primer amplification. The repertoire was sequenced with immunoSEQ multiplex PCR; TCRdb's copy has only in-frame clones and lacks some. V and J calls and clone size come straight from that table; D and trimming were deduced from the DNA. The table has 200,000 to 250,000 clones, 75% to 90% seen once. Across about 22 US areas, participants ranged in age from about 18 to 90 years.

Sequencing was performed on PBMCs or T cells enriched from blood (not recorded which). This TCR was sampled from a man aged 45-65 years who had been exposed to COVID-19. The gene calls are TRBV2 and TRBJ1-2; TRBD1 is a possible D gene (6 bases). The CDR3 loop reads CASSVQGTGGYTF. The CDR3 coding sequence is TGTGCCAGCAGTGTTCAGGGGACCGGTGGCTACACCTTC. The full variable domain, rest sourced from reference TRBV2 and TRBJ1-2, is EPEVTQTPSHQVTQMGQEVILRCVPISNHLYFYWYRQILGQKVEFLVSFYNNEISEKSEIFDDQFSVERPDGSNFTLKIRSTKLEDSAMYFCASSVQGTGGYTFGSGTRLTVV.